A selection of T cell receptor beta chains follows, all from one sample in a study of beta chain features in type 1 diabetes. TCRdb's table, derived via immunoSEQ multiplex PCR, lists solely in-frame clones and lacks some. The data show a few hundred thousand clones, about a sixth seen once. Material for sequencing was naive CD4+ T cells from blood. The receptors were gathered from a man aged 25 to 40 with type 1 diabetes. Each CDR3 is given without its conserved first and last residue. The size entry is marked missing in some rows and otherwise reads once, few, many or a size class.

j_call,clone_size,v_call,cdr3_aa
TRBJ2-1,NA,TRBV30,AWNSGGNEQF
TRBJ2-4,NA,TRBV29-1,SVESPLGHIQY
TRBJ2-7,few,TRBV7-2,ASRGLAGVTYEQY
TRBJ2-7,NA,TRBV15,ATSSRRGGRAQEQY
TRBJ1-5,NA,TRBV5-6,ASSSPRAGQPQH
TRBJ2-1,NA,TRBV2,ASIREGRNNEQF
TRBJ2-5,NA,TRBV9,ASSVGGIREETQY
TRBJ2-3,NA,TRBV7-2,ASSFTLSPGRPNTQY
TRBJ1-2,few,TRBV2,ASGGHREDYGYT
TRBJ2-4,few,TRBV10-2,ASSEVNQGAAKNIQY
TRBJ2-4,NA,TRBV28,ATLTGGRSKNIQY
TRBJ1-1,NA,TRBV25-1,ASSRQGSNTEAF
TRBJ2-7,NA,TRBV5-4,ASSLEGQSYEQY
TRBJ2-7,NA,TRBV25-1,ASRDSSYEQY
TRBJ2-7,NA,TRBV13,ASSSRAGLSYEQY
TRBJ2-7,NA,TRBV29-1,SVVGPKSFRYTSYEQY
TRBJ2-1,few,TRBV30,ARGLAGGNYNEQF
TRBJ2-1,NA,TRBV2,ASRDRGDEQF
TRBJ2-4,few,TRBV29-1,SVVAVLAKNIQY
TRBJ2-1,few,TRBV12-5,ASGSRLANEQF
TRBJ1-3,NA,TRBV7-9,ASSLFSQGNTIY
TRBJ2-3,NA,TRBV5-4,ASSTYQGSDTQY
TRBJ2-4,few,TRBV14,ASSQEQGSKNIQY
TRBJ1-1,few,TRBV4-1,ASRRSGDRPNTEAF
TRBJ2-6,few,TRBV29-1,SGVGSGANVLT
TRBJ2-7,few,TRBV29-1,SVLGQGYEQY
TRBJ2-5,NA,TRBV7-8,ASSLVGLGETQY
TRBJ1-1,NA,TRBV29-1,SPSRDRYTEAF
TRBJ2-1,few,TRBV30,AWSRSSSYNEQF
TRBJ2-1,few,TRBV29-1,SVEPLLAYNEQF
TRBJ1-1,few,TRBV7-9,ASTMDRAAEAF
TRBJ2-1,NA,TRBV7-6,ASSLAGVDSYNEQF
TRBJ2-7,NA,TRBV7-6,ASSQPTGISYEQY
TRBJ1-1,NA,TRBV11-3,ASSEGQGRGTEAF
TRBJ2-5,NA,TRBV10-3,ATAGTEGETQY
TRBJ2-3,few,TRBV7-2,ASSLQGVGDTQY
TRBJ2-1,NA,TRBV29-1,SVSPSSYEQF
TRBJ1-4,NA,TRBV4-3,ASSQGQQRAYEKLF
TRBJ2-7,few,TRBV18,ASTGQGTRYEQY
TRBJ2-5,NA,TRBV28,ASTPWRVGRETQY
TRBJ2-5,few,TRBV25-1,ASSGAGPLGTQY
TRBJ2-3,NA,TRBV15,ATLGQGSTDTQY
TRBJ2-3,few,TRBV27,ASSRTGAETSTDTQY
TRBJ2-3,few,TRBV29-1,SVEVGQGPDTQY
TRBJ2-6,few,TRBV2,ASRPGPGANVLT
TRBJ2-1,few,TRBV23-1,ASTDYGEF
TRBJ2-3,NA,TRBV28,ASSFGTSGRETDTQY
TRBJ1-2,few,TRBV2,ASSGTNYGYT
TRBJ1-1,once,TRBV28,ASSLPVNTEAF